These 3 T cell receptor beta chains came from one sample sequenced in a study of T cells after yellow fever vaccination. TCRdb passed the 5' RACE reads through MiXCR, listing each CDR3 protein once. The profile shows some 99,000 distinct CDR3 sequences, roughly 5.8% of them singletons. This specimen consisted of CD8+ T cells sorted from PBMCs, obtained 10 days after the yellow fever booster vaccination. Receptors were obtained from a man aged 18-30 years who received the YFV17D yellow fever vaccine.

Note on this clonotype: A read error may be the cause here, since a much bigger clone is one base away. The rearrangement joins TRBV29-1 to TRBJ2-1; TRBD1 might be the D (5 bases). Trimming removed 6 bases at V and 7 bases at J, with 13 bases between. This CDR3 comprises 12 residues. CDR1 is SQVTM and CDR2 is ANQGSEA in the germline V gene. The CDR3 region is CSVDSYINEQFF. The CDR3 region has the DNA TGCAGCGTCGACAGCTACATTAATGAGCAGTTCTTC.

The CDR3 loop reads CASSTRLAVNEQFF. DNA for the CDR3: TGCGCCAGCAGCACCAGACTAGCGGTCAATGAGCAGTTCTTC. This chain connects TRBV4-3 to TRBJ2-1; 9 bases line up with TRBD2. Trimming at V came to 5 bases and at J to 6 bases, leaving 5 bases not matched to a gene. The CDR3 consists of 14 residues. CDR1 LGHNA and CDR2 YSLEER come from the germline V gene.

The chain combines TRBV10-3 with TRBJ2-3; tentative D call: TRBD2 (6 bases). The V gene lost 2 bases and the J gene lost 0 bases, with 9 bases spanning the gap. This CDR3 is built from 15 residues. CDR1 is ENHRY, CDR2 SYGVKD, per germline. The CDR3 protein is CAISESSGSTDTQYF. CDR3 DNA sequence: TGTGCCATCAGTGAGAGTAGCGGTAGCACAGATACGCAGTATTTT.